What follows are 27 T cell receptor beta chains derived from one specimen sequenced in a study of T cell clones after liver transplantation. Measured with immunoSEQ multiplex PCR; TCRdb has only the in-frame clones, and not every one. The sample includes 15,000 to 20,000 clones, more than 75% seen only once; the top ten take about a third. Sample: CD8+ T cells from blood, taken roughly 50 months after liver transplant. These receptors all stem from a human patient who received a liver transplant. Part of the T cells may come from the graft donor.

Worth noting for this clone: A read error may be the cause here, since a much bigger clone is one base away. The chain employs TRBV5-4 and TRBJ2-7, with 8 bases lining up with TRBD1. The CDR3 loop spans 14 amino acids. The V gene's germline CDR1 is SGHNT and CDR2 YYREEE (reference sequence). Losses at the gene ends were 4 bases for V and 0 bases for J; bases not matched to a gene: 3. DNA for the CDR3: TGTGCCAGCAGCCACGGACAGGGCTCCTACGAGCAGTACTTC. Protein product: CASSHGQGSYEQYF.

V gene TRBV7-3 combines with J gene TRBJ2-1; no clear D gene. CDR1 is SGHTA, CDR2 FQGTGA, per germline. The germline V and J ends were trimmed by 2 bases and 7 bases, with 3 bases remaining between them. CDR3 length equals 11 residues. The CDR3 nucleotides read TGTGCCAGCAGCTTAGGGAATGAGCAGTTCTTC. Encoded protein: CASSLGNEQFF.

V is TRBV25-1 and J is TRBJ2-5, with TRBD2 identical over 11 bases. The V gene end was trimmed by 10 bases and the J gene end by 0 bases; junction bases not matched to a gene: 4. The CDR3 spans 14 residues. Looked up from germline, CDR1 is MGHDK and CDR2 is SYGVNS. The CDR3 protein is CAIGTSGNQETQYF. The CDR3 DNA is TGTGCCATCGGGACTAGCGGTAACCAAGAGACCCAGTACTTC.

The chain carries TRBV13 and TRBJ2-7; 10 bases fit TRBD1. This CDR3 comprises 17 residues. V shed 4 bases, J shed 4 bases, and the junction held 13 bases outside the gene matches. Germline assignment: CDR1 PRHDT and CDR2 FYEKMQ (reference sequence). CDR3 nucleotides: TGTGCCAGCAGCTCCCGCCTGGGACAGGGGAATTTGTACGAGCAGTACTTC. Protein: CASSSRLGQGNLYEQYF. Filled out from reference TRBV13 and TRBJ2-7, the complete variable domain reads AAGVIQSPRHLIKEKRETATLKCYPIPRHDTVYWYQQGPGQDPQFLISFYEKMQSDKGSIPDRFSAQQFSDYHSELNMSSLELGDSALYFCASSSRLGQGNLYEQYFGPGTRLTVT.

This chain uses TRBV5-4 with TRBJ2-7; possibly TRBD2 for D (6 bases). V gave up 3 bases and J gave up 7 bases, with 14 bases separating them. This CDR3 region has 13 residues. Per the germline V gene, CDR1 is SGHNT and CDR2 is YYREEE (reference sequence). The chain's CDR3 is CASSSPGVGEQYF. DNA of the CDR3: TGTGCCAGCAGCTCGCCGGGGGTGGGGGAGCAGTACTTC. The entire variable domain, with the rest obtained from reference TRBV5-4 and TRBJ2-7, is as follows: ETGVTQSPTHLIKTRGQQVTLRCSSQSGHNTVSWYQQALGQGPQFIFQYYREEENGRGNFPPRFSGLQFPNYSSELNVNALELDDSALYLCASSSPGVGEQYFGPGTRLTVT.

The rearrangement joins TRBV9 to TRBJ2-3, with unresolved D. V was clipped by 0 bases and J by 4 bases, with 6 bases between them. The CDR3 runs 13 residues. Germline V gene data show CDR1 as SGDLS and CDR2 as YYNGEE. The CDR3 region is CASSVGNPDTQYF. CDR3 DNA: TGTGCCAGCAGCGTAGGGAACCCAGATACGCAGTATTTT.

The chain couples TRBV27 to TRBJ1-5; D possibly corresponds to TRBD1 (6 bases). The V end lost 0 bases, the J end lost 1 base, and 7 bases lay between the germline ends. Germline assignment: CDR1 MNHEY and CDR2 SMNVEV (reference sequence). This CDR3 has 15 residues. The CDR3 coding sequence is TGTGCCAGCAGTTTATCCGGGGGCAGCAATCAGCCCCAGCATTTT. Its protein is CASSLSGGSNQPQHF.

The gene calls are TRBV5-4 and TRBJ2-1, with D perhaps matching TRBD2 (6 bases). Germline values: CDR1 SGHNT, CDR2 YYREEE (reference sequence). V was trimmed by 3 bases and J by 4 bases, leaving 14 bases between them. The CDR3 consists of 15 residues. The CDR3 reads CASSSVGLQYNEQFF. The DNA of the CDR3 is TGTGCCAGCAGCTCGGTGGGACTCCAATACAATGAGCAGTTCTTC.

J is TRBJ2-7 and V is TRBV21-1; no DNA check was done on the table's D call, TRBD2. TRBV21-1 is an annotated pseudogene. The length of the CDR3 is 17 residues. For the CDR3, the DNA is TGTGCCAGCAGCAGTTGGGCTAGCGGCCTACCTACCTACGAGCAGTACTTC. This sequence encodes CASSSWASGLPTYEQYF.

V usage is TRBV15 and J usage is TRBJ1-2, with TRBD1 matching 8 bases. Looked up from germline, CDR1 is LNHNV and CDR2 is YYDKDF (reference sequence). With V trimmed by 5 bases and J by 3 bases, 11 bases remained unmatched. This CDR3 is built from 16 residues. DNA of the CDR3: TGTGCCACCAGCCTGGAAGATCAGGGGGCGGACTATGGCTACACCTTC. Residues: CATSLEDQGADYGYTF.

V is TRBV27 and J is TRBJ2-1; tentative D call: TRBD1 (5 bases). The CDR3 consists of 14 residues. Germline V gene sequence: CDR1 MNHEY, CDR2 SMNVEV (reference sequence). V dropped 4 bases and J dropped 9 bases, with 16 bases sitting between them. The CDR3 DNA sequence: TGTGCCAGCAGTTGGGCAGCAGGGTGGGGTGAGCAGTTCTTC. Translated: CASSWAAGWGEQFF.

This clone was observed a handful of times. The CDR3 DNA sequence: TGCGCCAGCAGCCAGTCTACTGAAGCTTTCTTT. It encodes CASSQSTEAFF. J is TRBJ1-1 and V is TRBV4-1, with D unresolved. The germline V and J ends were trimmed by 3 bases and 5 bases, with 4 bases remaining between them. CDR3 length equals 11 residues. Per germline, CDR1 MGHRA and CDR2 YSYEKL.

The genes are TRBV19 and TRBJ2-3; 8 bases match TRBD2. CDR1 and CDR2 from the germline V gene are LNHDA and SQIVND (reference sequence). This CDR3 is built from 13 residues. Trimming removed 3 bases from V and 5 bases from J; junction bases left unmatched: 1. CDR3 amino acids: CASSILAGDTQYF. Here the CDR3 DNA reads TGTGCCAGTAGTATCCTAGCGGGAGATACGCAGTATTTT.

The rearrangement joins TRBV7-8 to TRBJ1-1; tentative D call: TRBD1 (6 bases). This CDR3 spans 13 amino acids. Deletions cut 6 bases from V and 4 bases from J, with 12 bases between. Germline-derived CDR1 and CDR2 are SGHVS and FQNEAQ. DNA of the CDR3: TGTGCCAGCAGGTCAGGGGTGGGCACTGAAGCTTTCTTT. Encoded protein: CASRSGVGTEAFF.

In this sample, this clone turned up many times. V is TRBV13 and J is TRBJ1-6; D remains ambiguous. Per the germline V gene, CDR1 is PRHDT and CDR2 is FYEKMQ (reference sequence). This CDR3 region has 12 residues. Deletions cut 2 bases from V and 10 bases from J, with 6 bases between. CDR3 in amino acids: CASSLSPSPLHF. The CDR3 DNA is TGTGCCAGCAGCTTATCTCCATCACCCCTCCACTTT.

The J gene is TRBJ2-3, the V gene TRBV27; the match to TRBD1 covers 10 bases. The CDR3 loop spans 14 amino acids. After removal of 6 bases from V and 6 bases from J, the junction contained 6 bases not matched to a gene. The germline V gene encodes CDR1 MNHEY and CDR2 SMNVEV (reference sequence). CDR3 amino acids: CASRPGQGRDTQYF. Here the CDR3 DNA reads TGTGCCAGCAGACCGGGACAGGGGCGGGATACGCAGTATTTT.

V is TRBV4-1 and J is TRBJ1-4; TRBD1 agrees at 9 bases. Trimming at V came to 7 bases and at J to 8 bases, leaving 11 bases not matched to a gene. Germline CDR1 is MGHRA and CDR2 is YSYEKL. The CDR3 spans 15 residues. CDR3 residues: CASTSSGTGREKLFF. CDR3 DNA: TGCGCCAGCACCTCCTCGGGGACAGGGAGGGAAAAACTGTTTTTT.

The chain uses TRBV4-3 and TRBJ2-2, with D tentatively TRBD1 or TRBD2 (6 bases each). Germline V lookup: CDR1 LGHNA, CDR2 YSLEER. Trimming pared 1 base from V and 1 base from J, leaving 13 bases between. The CDR3 contains 17 residues. CDR3 nucleotide sequence: TGCGCCAGCAGCCAAGGGCCGGGGGCCAGGAACACCGGGGAGCTGTTTTTT. Residues: CASSQGPGARNTGELFF.

The chain joins TRBV4-1 to TRBJ2-1; TRBD1 agrees at 9 bases. V gave up 3 bases and J gave up 8 bases; unmatched junction bases: 8. Germline values: CDR1 MGHRA, CDR2 YSYEKL. The CDR3 totals 15 residues. CDR3 in DNA: TGCGCCAGCAGCCACATGGACAGGGGAAGTGATGAGCAGTTCTTC. This gives the protein CASSHMDRGSDEQFF.

The V call is TRBV19, the J call TRBJ2-2, with 9 bases that match TRBD1. The germline V gene has CDR1 LNHDA and CDR2 SQIVND (reference sequence). The junction had 12 bases not matched to a gene; V was cut back by 5 bases and J by 2 bases. This CDR3 contains 18 residues. CDR3 coding DNA: TGTGCCAGTAGTGTTAACCGGGACAGGGTTGTTAACACCGGGGAGCTGTTTTTT. Translated, it gives CASSVNRDRVVNTGELFF.

V usage is TRBV6-5 and J usage is TRBJ2-7, with a tentative D call TRBD2 (6 bases). Looked up from germline, CDR1 is MNHEY and CDR2 is SVGAGI. CDR3 length: 14 residues. The germline V and J ends were trimmed by 0 bases and 6 bases, with 12 bases remaining between them. The CDR3 here is CASSYSREGGEQYF. Written as DNA, the CDR3 is TGTGCCAGCAGTTACTCGCGGGAAGGAGGCGAGCAGTACTTC.

The chain combines TRBV19 with TRBJ2-7; maybe TRBD2 (5 bases). Germline values: CDR1 LNHDA, CDR2 SQIVND (reference sequence). The CDR3 covers 11 residues. V gave up 10 bases and J gave up 4 bases, with 11 bases separating them. CDR3 region: CATTMGYEQYF. In DNA, the CDR3 is TGTGCCACGACTATGGGTTACGAGCAGTACTTC.

The V gene is TRBV7-2, the J gene TRBJ1-2; 7 nucleotides align to TRBD1. The V and J ends lost 8 bases and 3 bases, in that order; junction bases with no gene match: 9. CDR3 length equals 14 residues. CDR1 SGHTA and CDR2 FQGNSA come from the germline V gene. CDR3 sequence (DNA): TGTGCCAGCCGGAGAGTCGACAGGGACTATGGCTACACCTTC. Its protein product is CASRRVDRDYGYTF.

The chain carries TRBV4-1 and TRBJ2-2, with TRBD1 as a possible D gene (6 bases). V was trimmed by 1 base and J by 6 bases, leaving 15 bases between them. The CDR3 is 16 residues long. The germline gives CDR1 MGHRA, CDR2 YSYEKL. This chain's CDR3 is CASSQGQARSAGELFF. The DNA of the CDR3 is TGCGCCAGCAGCCAAGGACAGGCCCGAAGCGCCGGGGAGCTGTTTTTT.

The rearrangement links TRBV7-9 to TRBJ2-5, with D unclear. This CDR3 has 14 amino acids. Trimming shortened V by 5 bases and J by 2 bases, and 12 bases separated the two germline ends. CDR1 is SEHNR and CDR2 is FQNEAQ in the germline V gene (reference sequence). The CDR3 protein is CASSQTTAQETQYF. The CDR3 DNA is TGTGCCAGCAGCCAGACAACCGCTCAAGAGACCCAGTACTTC.

The chain couples TRBV28 to TRBJ2-3; TRBD1 matches at 9 bases. Trimming removed 7 bases from V and 4 bases from J; junction bases left unmatched: 6. The length of the CDR3 is 14 residues. Germline CDR1 MDHEN, CDR2 SYDVKM. The CDR3 DNA reads as TGTGCCAGCAACGAACAGGGGGCCGCAGATACGCAGTATTTT. Translation gives CASNEQGAADTQYF.

This clone came up a few times. The chain links TRBV5-6 to TRBJ1-1, with TRBD1 as a possible D gene (5 bases). The ends were cut back, 6 bases at V and 4 bases at J, with 13 bases in the middle. CDR3 length: 13 amino acids. Germline assignment: CDR1 SGHDT and CDR2 YYEEEE. The CDR3 loop reads CASKGIGSTEAFF. The CDR3 DNA follows: TGTGCCAGCAAGGGGATCGGTAGCACTGAAGCTTTCTTT.